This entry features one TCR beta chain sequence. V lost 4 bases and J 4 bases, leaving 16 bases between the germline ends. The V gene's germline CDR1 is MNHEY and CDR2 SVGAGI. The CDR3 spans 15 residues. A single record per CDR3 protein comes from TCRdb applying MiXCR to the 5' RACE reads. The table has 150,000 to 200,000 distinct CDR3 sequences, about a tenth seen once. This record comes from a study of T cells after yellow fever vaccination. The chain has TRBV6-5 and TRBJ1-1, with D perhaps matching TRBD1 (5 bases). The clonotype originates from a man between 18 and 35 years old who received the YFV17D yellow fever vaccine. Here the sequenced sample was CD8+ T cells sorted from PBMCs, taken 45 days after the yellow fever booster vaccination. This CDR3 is CASSWGGGTGTEAFF. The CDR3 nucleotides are TGTGCCAGCAGTTGGGGCGGGGGGACGGGCACTGAAGCTTTCTTT.